Included here is one T cell receptor (beta chain) sequence, with context. Those enrolled in Seattle joined during active infection and were followed longitudinally afterward. V dropped 5 bases and J dropped 4 bases, with 15 bases sitting between them. The germline gives CDR1 MNHEY, CDR2 SVGEGT. The CDR3 consists of 15 residues. The data are from a study of blood T cell repertoires in COVID-19. Looking at the study overall: The United States, Italy and Spain were the sources of the acute and convalescent COVID-19 samples.

The authors' processing: Reference gene primers were amplified, and this amplification served to estimate nucleated cell counts. The assay was immunoSEQ multiplex PCR, and TCRdb's table has in-frame clones only and misses some. From that table come the V and J calls and clone size; the DNA was used to work out D and trimming. The sample has around 370,000 clones, around nine tenths seen once; the top ten hold roughly 6.6%. This clonotype was obtained from a woman aged 70 to 79 with COVID-19, enrolled during active disease. The V gene is TRBV6-2 or TRBV6-3, the J gene TRBJ2-1, with a tentative D call TRBD2 (6 bases). The sample was peripheral blood. The CDR3 loop reads CASSAPTRGYNEQFF. The CDR3 DNA reads as TGTGCCAGCAGTGCCCCCACTCGGGGGTACAATGAGCAGTTCTTC.